This T cell receptor beta chain was sequenced during a study of blood T cell repertoires in COVID-19. The germline gives CDR1 SGHVS, CDR2 FQNEAQ. With V trimmed by 5 bases and J by 7 bases, 7 bases remained unmatched. The CDR3 runs to 15 residues. Repertoires were generated with immunoSEQ multiplex PCR, while TCRdb's copy carries only in-frame clones and drops some. Here the sample spans nearly 350,000 clones, roughly 87% being singletons. This clone was recorded a few times. This TCR was sampled from a young woman who had recovered from COVID-19. Sequenced material: PBMCs or T cells enriched from blood (not recorded which). The chain joins TRBV7-8 to TRBJ1-6, with 8 bases identical to TRBD1. CDR3 sequence (DNA): TGTGCCAGCAGCCGTGGACAGGGAGCGAATTCACCCCTCCACTTT. It specifies CASSRGQGANSPLHF.